The clone carrying this T cell receptor (beta chain) has a handful of counts. These data are taken from a study of blood T cell repertoires in COVID-19. As for the study in general: Researchers got acute and convalescent COVID-19 samples from the United States, Italy and Spain.

CDR1 and CDR2 from the germline V gene are MNHEY and SMNVEV (reference sequence). The CDR3 runs 17 residues. After removal of 2 bases from V and 7 bases from J, the junction contained 14 bases not matched to a gene. In the study's own analysis: The authors estimated nucleated cell counts from reference gene primer amplification. Sequencing was performed with immunoSEQ multiplex PCR; in TCRdb, only in-frame clones are kept and a portion is missing. V and J calls and clone size are those listed in that table; D and trimming were worked out from the DNA. The table has some 250,000 clones, 82% seen once.

The TCR sequence derives from a woman aged 18-30 years with acute or convalescent COVID-19. Sequencing was done on a sample of peripheral blood. V and J are TRBV27 and TRBJ2-1; 7 bases map to TRBD2. The CDR3, as DNA: TGTGCCAGCAGTTTAAGGGGCCACGGGACTACGTGGAATGAGCAGTTCTTC. This codes for CASSLRGHGTTWNEQFF.